The sequence of this TCR beta chain was determined in a study of blood T cells in healthy people across ages. A sample-barcoded 5' primer and a J-beta primer mix were used in a second PCR of roughly 6 to 11 cycles. MiXCR, run by TCRdb on the 5' RACE reads, gives a single entry per CDR3 protein. The sample lists about 1.8 million distinct CDR3 sequences, around 48% occurring once. Germline trimming cut 8 bases from V and 8 bases from J; bases unmatched to any gene: 7. The CDR3 sequence is 13 residues long. The germline CDR1 and CDR2 sequences are MNHNY and SVGAGI (reference sequence). This clonotype was counted a few times.

Specimen: blood. This chain connects TRBV6-6 to TRBJ2-1; TRBD2 matches 9 bases. The sequence derives from a woman between 40 and 55 years old in good health. The CDR3 coding sequence is TGTGCCAGCTGGGCGGGGGGGCGCGATGAGCAGTTCTTC. Its protein product is CASWAGGRDEQFF.